The entry that follows covers one T cell receptor beta chain sequence. The data were taken from a study of CD8+ T cells in alopecia areata. RNA was extracted and reverse transcribed into cDNA as the sequencing template. Measured with immunoSEQ multiplex PCR; TCRdb has only the in-frame clones, and not every one. The profile shows 100,000 to 150,000 clones, about 46% of them singletons. Punch biopsies of lesional scalp, plus peripheral blood, were taken from alopecia areata patients. The CDR3 has 12 residues. CDR1 and CDR2 from the germline V gene are MNHEY and SMNVEV (reference sequence). Trimming left V 5 bases short and J 6 bases short, with 8 bases between.

This sequence joins TRBV27 and TRBJ2-1; D gene uncertain. The sequenced sample was NKG2D-low CD8+ T cells sorted from blood. This receptor was identified in a human donor with alopecia areata. The CDR3 sequence: CASSPRLNEQFF. The CDR3 DNA follows: TGTGCCAGCAGTCCTCGACTCAATGAGCAGTTCTTC.